Shown below are 8 T cell receptor beta chains from a single sample sequenced in a study of radiation and T cells in renal cell carcinoma. Clones were sequenced by immunoSEQ multiplex PCR, and TCRdb holds only the in-frame ones, with some missing. Here the sample spans approximately 150,000 clones, 65% to 90% being singletons. Time point specified: blood 4 weeks post-SBRT, at nephrectomy. Specified treatment: 15 Gy SBRT to primary tumor, nephrectomy 4 weeks later. This sample comprised blood, obtained from a patient whose treatment included radiotherapy and nephrectomy. The receptors were gathered from a woman aged 45-65 years with renal cell carcinoma.

CDR3 DNA: TGCGCCAGCAGCCAAGACCCTCCAGGGGGCATAGGGCAGCCCCAGCATTTT. Encoded protein: CASSQDPPGGIGQPQHF. The chain uses TRBV4-3 and TRBJ1-5, with 8 bases fitting TRBD1. With V trimmed by 0 bases and J by 7 bases, 11 bases remained unmatched. Germline CDR1 LGHNA, CDR2 YSLEER. This CDR3 has 17 amino acids.

The rearrangement joins TRBV2 to TRBJ1-1; TRBD1 matches 7 bases. CDR3 length: 16 residues. Germline-derived CDR1 and CDR2 are SNHLY and FYNNEI. The junction had 13 bases not matched to a gene; V was cut back by 7 bases and J by 2 bases. In DNA, the CDR3 is TGTGCCAGCATCAGATCCGAGACAGGGACTAACACTGAAGCTTTCTTT. Its translation is CASIRSETGTNTEAFF.

The chain uses TRBV5-4 and TRBJ2-7; 9 bases align to TRBD1. This CDR3 is built from 13 residues. CDR1 and CDR2 from the germline V gene are SGHNT and YYREEE (reference sequence). V was clipped by 10 bases and J by 4 bases; unmatched bases: 9. CDR3 sequence reads: CAWMGGTGYEQYF. CDR3 bases: TGTGCCTGGATGGGCGGGACAGGGTACGAGCAGTACTTC.

The gene calls are TRBV30 and TRBJ2-1; D is ambiguous. Germline V lookup: CDR1 GTSNPN, CDR2 SVGIG (reference sequence). V was shortened by 0 bases and J by 4 bases, with 10 bases between the two germline ends. This CDR3 contains 14 residues. The CDR3 loop reads CAWSVNGGYNEQFF. In DNA, the CDR3 is TGTGCCTGGAGTGTAAACGGCGGATACAATGAGCAGTTCTTC.

The chain recombines TRBV9 with TRBJ2-1; 7 bases align to TRBD2. Germline CDR1 is SGDLS and CDR2 is YYNGEE. With 7 bases clipped from V and 4 bases from J, the junction kept 11 bases outside the gene matches. The CDR3 is made up of 15 amino acids. CDR3 in amino acids: CASQRSSGLYNEQFF. CDR3 in DNA: TGTGCCAGCCAGCGTAGTAGCGGGCTGTACAATGAGCAGTTCTTC.

V and J are TRBV7-2 and TRBJ2-7, with 8 bases fitting TRBD2. The germline CDR1 and CDR2 sequences are SGHTA and FQGNSA. Unmatched junction bases numbered 20, after V lost 5 bases and J lost 2 bases. The CDR3 has 19 amino acids. The CDR3 reads CASSHSSSGTGEGPYEQYF. In DNA form, the CDR3 reads TGTGCCAGCAGCCACAGCAGTAGCGGGACCGGCGAAGGACCCTACGAGCAGTACTTC.

The chain employs TRBV6-1 and TRBJ1-5; D unresolved. The CDR3 runs to 13 residues. Germline V lookup: CDR1 MNHNS, CDR2 SASEGT. V was pared by 3 bases and J by 7 bases, with 10 bases between. CDR3 protein: CASSDIGRQPQHF. For the CDR3, the DNA is TGTGCCAGCAGTGATATAGGGAGGCAGCCCCAGCATTTT.

The chain recombines TRBV4-2 with TRBJ2-3; 11 nucleotides agree with TRBD2. The CDR3 is 18 residues long. V lost 0 bases, J lost 0 bases, and 5 bases stayed unmatched. Germline loops: CDR1 LGHNA, CDR2 YNFKEQ. CDR3: CASSQDSSGGPSTDTQYF. The DNA for the CDR3 is TGTGCCAGCAGCCAAGATTCTAGCGGGGGGCCCAGCACAGATACGCAGTATTTT.